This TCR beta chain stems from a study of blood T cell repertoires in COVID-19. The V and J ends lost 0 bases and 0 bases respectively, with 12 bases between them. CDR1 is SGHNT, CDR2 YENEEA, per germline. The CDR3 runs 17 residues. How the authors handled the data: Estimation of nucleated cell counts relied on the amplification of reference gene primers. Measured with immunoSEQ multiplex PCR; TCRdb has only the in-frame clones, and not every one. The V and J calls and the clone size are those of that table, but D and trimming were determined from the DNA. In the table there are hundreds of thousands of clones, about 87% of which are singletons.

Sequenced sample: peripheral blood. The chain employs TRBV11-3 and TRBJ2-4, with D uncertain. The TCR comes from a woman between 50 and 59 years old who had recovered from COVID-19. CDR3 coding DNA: TGTGCCAGCAGCTTAGAGGCCCAAACCCTAGCCAAAAACATTCAGTACTTC. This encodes CASSLEAQTLAKNIQYF.